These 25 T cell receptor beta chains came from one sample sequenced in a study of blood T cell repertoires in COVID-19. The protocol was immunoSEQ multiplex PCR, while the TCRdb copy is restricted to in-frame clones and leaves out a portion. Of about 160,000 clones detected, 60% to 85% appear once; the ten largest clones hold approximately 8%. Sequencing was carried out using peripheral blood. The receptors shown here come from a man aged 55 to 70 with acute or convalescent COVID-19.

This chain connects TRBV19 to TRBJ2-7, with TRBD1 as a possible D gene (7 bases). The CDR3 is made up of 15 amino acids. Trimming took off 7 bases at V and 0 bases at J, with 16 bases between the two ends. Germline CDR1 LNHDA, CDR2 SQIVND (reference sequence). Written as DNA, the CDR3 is TGTGCCAGTAAAGATTCAGGGGGGAACTCCTACGAGCAGTACTTC. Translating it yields CASKDSGGNSYEQYF. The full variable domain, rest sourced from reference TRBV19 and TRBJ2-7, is DGGITQSPKYLFRKEGQNVTLSCEQNLNHDAMYWYRQDPGQGLRLIYYSQIVNDFQKGDIAEGYSVSREKKESFPLTVTSAQKNPTAFYLCASKDSGGNSYEQYFGPGTRLTVT.

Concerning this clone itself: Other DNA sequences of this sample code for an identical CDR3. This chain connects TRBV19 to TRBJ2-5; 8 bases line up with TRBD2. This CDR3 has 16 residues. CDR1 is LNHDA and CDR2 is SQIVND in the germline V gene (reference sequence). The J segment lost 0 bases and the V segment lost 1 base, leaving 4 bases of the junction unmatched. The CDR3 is CASSIGRGGYQETQYF. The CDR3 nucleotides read TGTGCCAGTAGTATAGGCCGCGGGGGGTACCAAGAGACCCAGTACTTC. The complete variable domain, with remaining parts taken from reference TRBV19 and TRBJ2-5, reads DGGITQSPKYLFRKEGQNVTLSCEQNLNHDAMYWYRQDPGQGLRLIYYSQIVNDFQKGDIAEGYSVSREKKESFPLTVTSAQKNPTAFYLCASSIGRGGYQETQYFGPGTRLLVL.

CDR3 protein: CASSFPLAGGITDTQYF. The CDR3 region has the DNA TGTGCCAGCAGCTTCCCCTTAGCGGGGGGGATCACAGATACGCAGTATTTT. The V and J genes are TRBV11-2 and TRBJ2-3; 11 nucleotides line up with TRBD2. V lost 3 bases to trimming and J lost 2 bases; unmatched junction nucleotides: 7. Germline V CDR1 and CDR2: SGHAT, FQNNGV. This CDR3 region has 17 residues.

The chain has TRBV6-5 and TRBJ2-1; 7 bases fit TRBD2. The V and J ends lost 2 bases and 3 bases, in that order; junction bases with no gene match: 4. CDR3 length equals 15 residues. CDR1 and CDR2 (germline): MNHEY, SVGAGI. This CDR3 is CASSYGEGGYNEQFF. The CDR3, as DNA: TGTGCCAGCAGTTACGGGGAGGGAGGCTACAATGAGCAGTTCTTC.

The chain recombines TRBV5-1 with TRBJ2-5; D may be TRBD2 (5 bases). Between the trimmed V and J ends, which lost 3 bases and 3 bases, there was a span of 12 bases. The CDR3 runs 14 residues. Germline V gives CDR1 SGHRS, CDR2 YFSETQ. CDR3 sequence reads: CASSSITRKETQYF. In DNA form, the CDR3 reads TGCGCCAGCAGCTCTATCACTAGAAAAGAGACCCAGTACTTC.

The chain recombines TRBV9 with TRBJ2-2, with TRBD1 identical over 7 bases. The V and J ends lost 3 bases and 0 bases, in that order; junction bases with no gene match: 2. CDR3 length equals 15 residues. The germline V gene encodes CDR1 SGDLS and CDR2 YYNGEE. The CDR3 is CASSAGTANTGELFF. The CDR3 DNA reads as TGTGCCAGCAGCGCGGGGACAGCGAACACCGGGGAGCTGTTTTTT.

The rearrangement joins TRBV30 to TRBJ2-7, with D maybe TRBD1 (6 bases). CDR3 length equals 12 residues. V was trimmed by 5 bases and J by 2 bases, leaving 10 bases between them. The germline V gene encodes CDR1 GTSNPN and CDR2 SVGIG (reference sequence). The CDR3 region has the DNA TGTGCCTGGGCTGGACAGACCTACGAGCAGTACTTC. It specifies CAWAGQTYEQYF.

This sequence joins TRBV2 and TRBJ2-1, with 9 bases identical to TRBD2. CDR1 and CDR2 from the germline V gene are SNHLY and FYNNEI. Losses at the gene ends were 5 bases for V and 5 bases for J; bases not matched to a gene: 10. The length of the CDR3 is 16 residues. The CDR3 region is CASSNTGTSLNNEQFF. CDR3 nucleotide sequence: TGTGCCAGCAGTAATACCGGGACTAGCTTAAACAATGAGCAGTTCTTC.

For the CDR3, the DNA is TGTGCCAGCAGCGCTGCTAGCGGGGGGACAGATACGCAGTATTTT. Residues: CASSAASGGTDTQYF. J is TRBJ2-3 and V is TRBV7-6, with 11 bases matching TRBD2. J was trimmed by 3 bases and V by 5 bases; bases with no gene match: 4. CDR1 and CDR2 from the germline V gene are SGHVS and FNYEAQ. The CDR3 runs 15 residues.

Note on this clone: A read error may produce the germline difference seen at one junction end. CDR3 sequence (DNA): TGTGCCAGTAGTCTCAAAGGAGGAGACTCCCACGAGCAGTACTTC. It specifies CASSLKGGDSHEQYF. V is TRBV19 and J is TRBJ2-7, with D possibly being TRBD2 (5 bases). The CDR3 runs to 15 residues. Germline V gene data show CDR1 as LNHDA and CDR2 as SQIVND (reference sequence).

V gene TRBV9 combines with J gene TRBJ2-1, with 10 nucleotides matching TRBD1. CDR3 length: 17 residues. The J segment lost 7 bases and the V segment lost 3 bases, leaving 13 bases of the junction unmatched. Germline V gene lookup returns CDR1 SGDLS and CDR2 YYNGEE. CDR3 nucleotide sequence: TGTGCCAGCAGCGCCCGACCGGGACAGGGGTTGGAGAATGAGCAGTTCTTC. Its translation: CASSARPGQGLENEQFF.

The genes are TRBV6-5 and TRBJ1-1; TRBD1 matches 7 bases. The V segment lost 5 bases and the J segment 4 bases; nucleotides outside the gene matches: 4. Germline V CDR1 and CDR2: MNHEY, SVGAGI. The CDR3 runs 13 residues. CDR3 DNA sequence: TGTGCCAGCAGTCCAGGGGGTTCCACTGAAGCTTTCTTT. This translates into CASSPGGSTEAFF.

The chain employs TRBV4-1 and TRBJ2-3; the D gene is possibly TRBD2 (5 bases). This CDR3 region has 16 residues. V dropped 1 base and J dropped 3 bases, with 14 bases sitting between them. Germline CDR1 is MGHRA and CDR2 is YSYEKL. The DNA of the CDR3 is TGCGCCAGCAGCCAAGGGCGGCTAGCCAGGACAGATACGCAGTATTTT. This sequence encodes CASSQGRLARTDTQYF.

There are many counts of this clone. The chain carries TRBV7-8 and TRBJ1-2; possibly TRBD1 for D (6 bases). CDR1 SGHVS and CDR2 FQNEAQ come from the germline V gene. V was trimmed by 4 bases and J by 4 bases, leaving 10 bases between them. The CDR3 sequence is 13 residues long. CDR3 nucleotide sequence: TGTGCCAGCAGCTCCAGGGGCGGCTATGGCTACACCTTC. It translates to CASSSRGGYGYTF.

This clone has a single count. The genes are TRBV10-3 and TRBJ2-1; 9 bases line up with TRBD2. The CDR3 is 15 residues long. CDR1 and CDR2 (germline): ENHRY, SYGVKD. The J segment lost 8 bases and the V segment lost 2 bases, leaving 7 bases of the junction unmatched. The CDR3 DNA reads TGTGCCATCAGTGAGAAGCGGGGGGCTTTGTATGAGCAGTTCTTC. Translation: CAISEKRGALYEQFF.

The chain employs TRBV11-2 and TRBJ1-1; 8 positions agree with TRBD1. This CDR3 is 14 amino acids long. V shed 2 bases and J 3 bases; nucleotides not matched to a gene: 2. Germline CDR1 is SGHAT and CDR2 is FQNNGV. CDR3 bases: TGTGCCAGCAGCTTACTGGACAGGGACACTGAAGCTTTCTTT. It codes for CASSLLDRDTEAFF.

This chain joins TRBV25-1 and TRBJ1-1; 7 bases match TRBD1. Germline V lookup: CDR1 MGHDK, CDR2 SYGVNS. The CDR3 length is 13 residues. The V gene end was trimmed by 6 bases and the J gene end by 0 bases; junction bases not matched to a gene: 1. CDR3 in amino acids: CASSGQVNTEAFF. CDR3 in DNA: TGTGCCAGCAGCGGACAGGTGAACACTGAAGCTTTCTTT.

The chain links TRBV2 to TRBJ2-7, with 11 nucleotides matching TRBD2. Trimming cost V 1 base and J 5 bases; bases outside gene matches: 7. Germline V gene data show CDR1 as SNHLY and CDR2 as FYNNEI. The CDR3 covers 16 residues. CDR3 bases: TGTGCCAGCAGTGAAGGGGTGACTAGCGGGGTGAACGAGCAGTACTTC. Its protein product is CASSEGVTSGVNEQYF.

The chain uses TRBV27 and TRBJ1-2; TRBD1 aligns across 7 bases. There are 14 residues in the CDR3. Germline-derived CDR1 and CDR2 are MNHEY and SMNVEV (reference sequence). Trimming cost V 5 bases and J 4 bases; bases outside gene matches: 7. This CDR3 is CASSPRGAFYGYTF. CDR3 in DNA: TGTGCCAGCAGTCCCAGGGGGGCTTTCTATGGCTACACCTTC.

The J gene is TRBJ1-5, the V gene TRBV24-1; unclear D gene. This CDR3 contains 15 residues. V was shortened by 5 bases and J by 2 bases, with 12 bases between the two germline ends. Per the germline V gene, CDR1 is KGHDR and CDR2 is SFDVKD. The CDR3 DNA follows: TGTGCCACCAGTGCAGGATCAATGGGCAATCAGCCCCAGCATTTT. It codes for CATSAGSMGNQPQHF.

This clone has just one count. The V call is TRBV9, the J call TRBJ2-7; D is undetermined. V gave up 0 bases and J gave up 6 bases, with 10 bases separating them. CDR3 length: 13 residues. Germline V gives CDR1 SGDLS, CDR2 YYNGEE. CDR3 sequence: CASSVEMRGEQYF. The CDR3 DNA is TGTGCCAGCAGCGTAGAGATGAGAGGCGAGCAGTACTTC. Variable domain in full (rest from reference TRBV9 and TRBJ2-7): DSGVTQTPKHLITATGQRVTLRCSPRSGDLSVYWYQQSLDQGLQFLIQYYNGEERAKGNILERFSAQQFPDLHSELNLSSLELGDSALYFCASSVEMRGEQYFGPGTRLTVT.

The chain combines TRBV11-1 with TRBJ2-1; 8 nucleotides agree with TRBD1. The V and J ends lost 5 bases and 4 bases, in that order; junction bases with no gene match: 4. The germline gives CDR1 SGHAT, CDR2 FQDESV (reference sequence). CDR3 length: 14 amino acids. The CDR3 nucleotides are TGTGCCAGCAGCGCAGGGGGCGGATACAATGAGCAGTTCTTC. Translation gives CASSAGGGYNEQFF.

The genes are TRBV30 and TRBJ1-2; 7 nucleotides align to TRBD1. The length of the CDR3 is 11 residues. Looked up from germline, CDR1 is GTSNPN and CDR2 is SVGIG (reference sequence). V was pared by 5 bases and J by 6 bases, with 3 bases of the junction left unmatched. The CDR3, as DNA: TGTGCCTGGGACAGGGAGGATGGCTACACCTTC. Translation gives CAWDREDGYTF.

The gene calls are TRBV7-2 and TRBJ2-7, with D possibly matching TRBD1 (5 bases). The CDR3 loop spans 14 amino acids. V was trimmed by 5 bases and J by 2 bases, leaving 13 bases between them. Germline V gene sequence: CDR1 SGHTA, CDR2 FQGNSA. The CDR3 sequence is CASSPMQGPYEQYF. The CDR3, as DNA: TGTGCCAGCAGCCCAATGCAGGGTCCCTACGAGCAGTACTTC.

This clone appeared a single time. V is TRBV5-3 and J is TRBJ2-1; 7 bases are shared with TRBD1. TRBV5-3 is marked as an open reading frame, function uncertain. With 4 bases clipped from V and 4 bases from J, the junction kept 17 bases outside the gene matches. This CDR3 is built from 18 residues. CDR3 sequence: CARSPQIQGQKVYNEQFF. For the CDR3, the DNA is TGTGCCAGAAGCCCCCAAATTCAGGGACAGAAAGTATACAATGAGCAGTTCTTC.